The entry that follows covers one TCR beta chain sequence. This record belongs to a study of glioma-infiltrating T cells after dendritic cell vaccination. About the research overall: Patients received autologous tumor lysate-pulsed dendritic cell vaccination between about 2003 and 2013. At biweekly intervals, patients got three intradermal dendritic cell vaccine injections.

V was shortened by 1 base and J by 4 bases, with 8 bases between the two germline ends. Germline V lookup: CDR1 SGHAT, CDR2 FQNNGV. CDR3 length equals 13 residues. Sequencing was performed with immunoSEQ multiplex PCR; in TCRdb, only in-frame clones are kept and a portion is missing. Here the sample spans about 82,000 clones, around nine tenths being singletons. V gene TRBV11-2 combines with J gene TRBJ2-7; D is undetermined. This sample comprised blood, obtained before dendritic cell vaccination. The sequence came from a human donor with glioblastoma. The CDR3 DNA reads as TGTGCCAGCAGCTTAGCCGCGGAATACGAGCAGTACTTC. It is translated as CASSLAAEYEQYF.